The 21 T cell receptor beta chains listed next were all sequenced from one sample in a study of cytomegalovirus exposure and HLA in healthy donors. TCRdb keeps only in-frame clones here, not all; method: immunoSEQ multiplex PCR. The table lists some 150,000 clones, 86% of them singletons. Sequencing was carried out using PBMCs. These receptors were obtained from a human donor in good health.

This chain links TRBV27 with TRBJ2-3, with 10 bases lining up with TRBD1. CDR1 is MNHEY, CDR2 SMNVEV, per germline (reference sequence). V gave up 3 bases and J gave up 6 bases; unmatched junction bases: 15. CDR3 length: 18 residues. The CDR3 reads CASSFLRWGQGPLDTQYF. The CDR3 nucleotides are TGTGCCAGCAGTTTTCTTAGGTGGGGACAGGGGCCATTGGATACGCAGTATTTT.

The gene calls are TRBV5-6 and TRBJ1-5; 7 nucleotides agree with TRBD1. The ends lost 2 bases at V and 4 bases at J; junction bases unmatched: 3. The CDR3 totals 14 residues. CDR1 SGHDT and CDR2 YYEEEE come from the germline V gene. CDR3 nucleotide sequence: TGTGCCAGCAGCTTATACAGGGGTAATCAGCCCCAGCATTTT. As protein: CASSLYRGNQPQHF.

The gene calls are TRBV27 and TRBJ1-1; D may be TRBD1 (6 bases). V dropped 2 bases and J dropped 1 base, with 8 bases sitting between them. CDR3 length: 14 amino acids. Germline V lookup: CDR1 MNHEY, CDR2 SMNVEV (reference sequence). The CDR3 nucleotides are TGTGCCAGCAGTTTAACGGGACAGAACACTGAAGCTTTCTTT. Amino acids: CASSLTGQNTEAFF.

The chain combines TRBV19 with TRBJ2-2; D remains unclear. The germline V gene encodes CDR1 LNHDA and CDR2 SQIVND (reference sequence). The length of the CDR3 is 15 residues. Trimming removed 4 bases at V and 9 bases at J, with 18 bases between. CDR3 DNA sequence: TGTGCCAGTAGTAGCCCCGTTTTGGCGGCCCGGGAGCTGTTTTTT. It yields the protein CASSSPVLAARELFF.

The chain recombines TRBV18 with TRBJ1-6; D remains unclear. Germline CDR1 is KGHSH and CDR2 is LQKENI. Trimming shortened V by 3 bases and J by 7 bases, and 7 bases separated the two germline ends. The CDR3 length is 13 residues. The chain's CDR3 is CASSPSGNSPLHF. The DNA for the CDR3 is TGTGCCAGCTCACCTTCGGGAAATTCACCCCTCCACTTT.

The rearrangement joins TRBV30 to TRBJ1-5; 10 bases are shared with TRBD1. Germline-derived CDR1 and CDR2 are GTSNPN and SVGIG (reference sequence). V dropped 1 base and J dropped 7; count of bases not matched to a gene: 7. This CDR3 has 15 amino acids. In DNA, the CDR3 is TGTGCCTGGAGTGGACAGGGGGCCGGTCGGCAGCCCCAGCATTTT. Its protein is CAWSGQGAGRQPQHF.

This clone was counted between two and nine times. The CDR3 bases are TGCAGCGTTAAGGACTACCTAAACACCATATATTTT. It codes for CSVKDYLNTIYF. The gene calls are TRBV29-1 and TRBJ1-3, with D hard to call. Germline CDR1 reads SQVTM; CDR2 reads ANQGSEA. CDR3 length equals 12 residues. V shed 5 bases and J shed 6 bases, with 11 bases lying between them.

The chain carries TRBV29-1 and TRBJ2-1; 8 bases align to TRBD2. CDR1 is SQVTM, CDR2 ANQGSEA, per germline. J gave up 2 bases and V 7 bases, and 7 bases lay outside the gene matches. The CDR3 covers 14 residues. The CDR3 region is CSAWTGGPYNEQFF. CDR3 nucleotide sequence: TGCAGCGCCTGGACGGGAGGGCCCTACAATGAGCAGTTCTTC.

The J gene is TRBJ1-2, the V gene TRBV27; D is possibly TRBD1 (6 bases). CDR1 is MNHEY, CDR2 SMNVEV, per germline (reference sequence). This CDR3 has 15 residues. V gave up 7 bases and J gave up 4 bases, with 19 bases separating them. Written as DNA, the CDR3 is TGTGCCAGCACTCCCTCGGGACATCTTGGCTATGGCTACACCTTC. This gives the protein CASTPSGHLGYGYTF.

The chain couples TRBV6-5 to TRBJ1-5; no reliable D call. Trimming left V 10 bases short and J 2 bases short, with 12 bases between. Germline CDR1 MNHEY, CDR2 SVGAGI. This CDR3 comprises 13 residues. The CDR3 DNA follows: TGTGCCACCTGCGAGGGTCGCAATCAGCCCCAGCATTTT. It translates to CATCEGRNQPQHF.

The chain combines TRBV19 with TRBJ1-1, with D tentatively TRBD1 (5 bases). The germline V gene encodes CDR1 LNHDA and CDR2 SQIVND (reference sequence). V was cut by 7 bases and J by 6 bases, with 12 bases left in between. This CDR3 region has 12 residues. The CDR3 sequence: CASMAGKSEAFF. The CDR3 nucleotides read TGTGCCAGTATGGCAGGGAAGTCTGAAGCTTTCTTT. Full variable domain (remainder filled in from reference TRBV19 and TRBJ1-1): DGGITQSPKYLFRKEGQNVTLSCEQNLNHDAMYWYRQDPGQGLRLIYYSQIVNDFQKGDIAEGYSVSREKKESFPLTVTSAQKNPTAFYLCASMAGKSEAFFGQGTRLTVV.

V usage is TRBV14 and J usage is TRBJ2-2, with 9 bases lining up with TRBD1. CDR1 and CDR2 (germline): SGHDN, FVKESK. The CDR3 totals 18 residues. The trim removed 1 base at V and 5 bases at J, leaving 11 bases unmatched. The CDR3 sequence is CASSQVRWDRAWTGELFF. The CDR3 region has the DNA TGTGCCAGCAGCCAAGTCCGTTGGGACAGGGCGTGGACCGGGGAGCTGTTTTTT.

Only a few counts were recorded for this clone. The rearrangement links TRBV10-3 to TRBJ2-5, with D maybe TRBD2 (6 bases). Trimming removed 2 bases at V and 5 bases at J, with 18 bases between. The CDR3 spans 16 residues. Germline CDR1 and CDR2: ENHRY and SYGVKD. CDR3 DNA: TGTGCCATCAGTGAGACCAGCCAGGGACTCGGGGAGACCCAGTACTTC. Amino acids: CAISETSQGLGETQYF.

This sequence joins TRBV5-4 and TRBJ2-7; 7 nucleotides line up with TRBD1. The germline V gene encodes CDR1 SGHNT and CDR2 YYREEE (reference sequence). The CDR3 covers 14 residues. The V segment lost 4 bases and the J segment 6 bases; nucleotides outside the gene matches: 10. CDR3 bases: TGTGCCAGCAGCGGCAGACAGGGATCGGCCGAGCAGTACTTC. Protein product: CASSGRQGSAEQYF.

This clone was seen only once. CDR3 region: CASSSGLAGVYEQFF. The CDR3 nucleotides read TGTGCCAGCAGCTCCGGACTAGCGGGAGTCTATGAGCAGTTCTTC. The chain employs TRBV7-3 and TRBJ2-1; 13 positions agree with TRBD2. The V gene end was trimmed by 4 bases and the J gene end by 8 bases; junction bases not matched to a gene: 5. CDR3 length: 15 amino acids. Looked up from germline, CDR1 is SGHTA and CDR2 is FQGTGA.

The V gene is TRBV29-1, the J gene TRBJ2-7; TRBD1 is a possible D gene (6 bases). The CDR3 consists of 14 residues. Deletions cut 4 bases from V and 3 bases from J, with 16 bases between. CDR1 is SQVTM and CDR2 is ANQGSEA in the germline V gene. The CDR3 reads CSVGSVNRDYEQYF. The CDR3 bases are TGCAGCGTTGGCTCAGTCAACAGGGACTACGAGCAGTACTTC.

The V gene is TRBV10-3, the J gene TRBJ1-2; D not resolved. The CDR3 has 14 amino acids. V dropped 6 bases and J dropped 8 bases, with 19 bases sitting between them. From germline, CDR1 is ENHRY and CDR2 SYGVKD. The chain's CDR3 is CAISPAAGTIGYTF. The CDR3 region has the DNA TGTGCCATCAGCCCGGCGGCCGGTACTATAGGCTACACCTTC.

The chain combines TRBV11-2 with TRBJ1-1; a weak D match, TRBD1 (6 bases). CDR1 and CDR2 (germline): SGHAT, FQNNGV. The length of the CDR3 is 14 residues. V was pared by 2 bases and J by 5 bases, with 12 bases between. The CDR3 nucleotides are TGTGCCAGCAGCTTAAACCCACAGGGAACTGAAGCTTTCTTT. Translation gives CASSLNPQGTEAFF.

This chain connects TRBV5-1 to TRBJ1-2, with unresolved D. The CDR3 loop spans 15 amino acids. The V and J ends lost 0 bases and 4 bases respectively, with 13 bases between them. Per germline, CDR1 SGHRS and CDR2 YFSETQ. The CDR3 coding sequence is TGCGCCAGCAGCTTGGCCGCGGGCAGCGGCTATGGCTACACCTTC. Translation gives CASSLAAGSGYGYTF.

The V call is TRBV28, the J call TRBJ1-2; D is unclear. Trimming removed 8 bases at V and 4 bases at J, with 14 bases between. Germline V gene sequence: CDR1 MDHEN, CDR2 SYDVKM. This CDR3 contains 13 residues. The CDR3 nucleotides are TGTGCCAGCGGGGAACCGGGATTCTATGGCTACACCTTC. The encoded protein is CASGEPGFYGYTF.

This chain connects TRBV6-5 to TRBJ2-7, with a possible D match to TRBD2 (5 bases). The CDR3 is 14 amino acids. Germline V lookup: CDR1 MNHEY, CDR2 SVGAGI. Trimming took 4 bases from V and 1 from J, leaving 11 bases between them. DNA of the CDR3: TGTGCCAGCAGTTTTGGACGGGGATCCTACGAGCAGTACTTC. Its protein product is CASSFGRGSYEQYF.